The rows below give T cell receptor beta chains drawn from one sample of a study of blood T cell repertoires in COVID-19. Clones were read by immunoSEQ multiplex PCR, and TCRdb kept only the in-frame ones, dropping some. In the table there are more than 300,000 clones, approximately 87% of which are singletons. The sequenced sample was peripheral blood. All receptors come from a woman in her 30s with COVID-19, enrolled during active disease. CDR3s include the opening cysteine and the closing phenylalanine or tryptophan.

V,CDR3
TRBV4-3,CASSQDWTVPGMRQFF
TRBV4-1,CASSYSGTGSSGPQHF
TRBV6-4,CASSERLESPHLPNYGYTF
TRBV24-1,CATATGQGRGYTF
TRBV19,CASSIRRDSGRAHEQFF
TRBV12-5,CASGLGGAGNTEAFF
TRBV13,CASSYRTTYEQYF
TRBV2,CASSQASLPYNEQFF
TRBV30,CAWSVDRGGLGRYEQYF
TRBV28,CASSLSGNTEAFF
TRBV5-3,CARSPPEAEQYF
TRBV19,CASSIRTGGYTF
TRBV5-1,CASMKDRGYEQYF
TRBV5-1,CASSLGQGAEEQYF
TRBV29-1,CSVGQLRGAGYTF
TRBV29-1,CSVEGRGLRTDTQYF
TRBV6-2/TRBV6-3,CASSPNPGHRGNQPQHF
TRBV11-1,CASSLIQGGTGELFF
TRBV3-1/TRBV3-2,CASSLQGGVQGEKLFF
TRBV6-5,CATHGLNNDEQYF
TRBV20-1,CSAIVQETQYF
TRBV5-8,CASRNRGGANVLTF